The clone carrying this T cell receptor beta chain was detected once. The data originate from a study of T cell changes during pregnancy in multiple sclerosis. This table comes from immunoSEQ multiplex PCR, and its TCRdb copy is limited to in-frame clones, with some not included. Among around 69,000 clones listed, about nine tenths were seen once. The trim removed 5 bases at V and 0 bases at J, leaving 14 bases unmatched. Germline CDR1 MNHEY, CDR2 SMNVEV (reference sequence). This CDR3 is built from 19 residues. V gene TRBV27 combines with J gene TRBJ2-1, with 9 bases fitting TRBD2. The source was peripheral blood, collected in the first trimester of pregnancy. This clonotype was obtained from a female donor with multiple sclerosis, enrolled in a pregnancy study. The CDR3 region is CASSPESSLAGSSYNEQFF. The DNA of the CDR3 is TGTGCCAGCAGTCCCGAGTCTAGCCTAGCGGGGAGCTCCTACAATGAGCAGTTCTTC.